This T cell receptor beta chain stems from a study of vaccination effects on CD4 cells after COVID-19. Following culture for under 12 days, CD4+ T cells were isolated. Each person got two doses of an mRNA SARS-CoV-2 vaccine, BNT162b2 or mRNA-1273. Method: immunoSEQ multiplex PCR; TCRdb's copy keeps in-frame clones and lacks some. Here the sample spans fewer than 75,000 clones, around 84% being singletons. Comments on this clone: Its target is unknown.

Trimming shortened V by 3 bases and J by 3 bases, and 6 bases separated the two germline ends. The CDR3 spans 13 residues. The sequencing here drew on CD4+ T cells from PBMCs cultured without peptide, taken after COVID-19 vaccination. The TCR was taken from a human donor who received a COVID-19 vaccine. V is TRBV12-3 or TRBV12-4 and J is TRBJ1-5; D unresolved. The CDR3 region is CASSLTPNQPQHF. The CDR3 region has the DNA TGTGCCAGCAGTTTGACACCCAATCAGCCCCAGCATTTT.